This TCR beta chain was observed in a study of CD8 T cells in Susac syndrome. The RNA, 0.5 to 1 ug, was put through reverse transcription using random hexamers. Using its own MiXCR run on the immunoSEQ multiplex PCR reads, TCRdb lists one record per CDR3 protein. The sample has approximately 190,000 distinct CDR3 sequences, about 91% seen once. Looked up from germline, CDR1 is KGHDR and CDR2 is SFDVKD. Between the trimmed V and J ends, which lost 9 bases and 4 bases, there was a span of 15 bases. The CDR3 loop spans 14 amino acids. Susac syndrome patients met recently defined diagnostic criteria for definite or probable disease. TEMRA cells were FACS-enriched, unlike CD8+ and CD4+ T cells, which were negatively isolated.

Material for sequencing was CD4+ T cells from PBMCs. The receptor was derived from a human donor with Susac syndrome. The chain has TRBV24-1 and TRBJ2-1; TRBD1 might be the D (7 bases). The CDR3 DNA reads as TGTGCCACCGGGGGGACAGAACAGTACAATGAGCAGTTCTTC. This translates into CATGGTEQYNEQFF.